The present TCR beta chain was sequenced within a study of shared clonotypes between healthy human individuals. Details on this clone: Its antigen remains unknown.

Study results and limitations: Sharing of clonotypes among donors was expected to vary with sequencing depth. Only blood underwent sampling, and tissue repertoires likely differ.

Looked up from germline, CDR1 is SGHDT and CDR2 is YYEEEE. V shed 3 bases and J shed 2 bases, with 14 bases lying between them. The CDR3 extends over 16 amino acids. Researchers ran the assay at a deep level. Only in-frame clones appear in the TCRdb table, and some are missing; sequencing was by immunoSEQ multiplex PCR. The table includes about 1 million clones, about 80% detected once. This TCR was sampled from a man aged 18 to 30 in good health. The chain links TRBV5-6 to TRBJ1-4; D possibly corresponds to TRBD1 (6 bases). Input material: memory CD4+ T cells sorted from blood. Subset of the sample: CD45RA-negative fraction. Here the CDR3 DNA reads TGTGCCAGCAGCTACCGAGTAACAGGGACTAATGAAAAACTGTTTTTT. It encodes CASSYRVTGTNEKLFF.